This T cell receptor (beta chain) was sequenced for a study of cytomegalovirus exposure and HLA in healthy donors. Points from the study as a whole: For most subjects, TCR beta sequences were reported to predict HLA-A and HLA-B alleles with accuracy.

The CDR3 loop spans 18 amino acids. Trimming took 6 bases from V and 5 from J, leaving 29 bases between them. Germline CDR1 SNHLY, CDR2 FYNNEI. With regard to this clone: Its cognate antigen is unknown.

The PCR employed 60 Vbeta primers together with 13 Jbeta primers. The protocol was immunoSEQ multiplex PCR, while the TCRdb copy is restricted to in-frame clones and leaves out a portion. Among about 130,000 clones listed, over 60% were seen once. This clonotype was sampled from a human donor in good health. Material for sequencing was PBMCs. The chain carries TRBV2 and TRBJ2-7; D might be TRBD2 (6 bases). CDR3 in DNA: TGTGCCAGCAGGCCGCGAACCGGAGCGATGGGCGGGAAAGACGAGCAGTACTTC. It specifies CASRPRTGAMGGKDEQYF.